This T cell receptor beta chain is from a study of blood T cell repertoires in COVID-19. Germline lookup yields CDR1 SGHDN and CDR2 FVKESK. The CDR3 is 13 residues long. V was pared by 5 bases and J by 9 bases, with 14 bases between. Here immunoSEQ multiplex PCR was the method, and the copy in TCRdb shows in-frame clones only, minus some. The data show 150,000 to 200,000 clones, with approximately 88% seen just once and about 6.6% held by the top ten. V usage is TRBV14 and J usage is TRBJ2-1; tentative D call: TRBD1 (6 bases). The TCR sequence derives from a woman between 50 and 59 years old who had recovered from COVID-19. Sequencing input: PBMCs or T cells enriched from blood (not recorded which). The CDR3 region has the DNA TGTGCCAGCAGCGCAGGGGTAGTAAGTGAGCAGTTCTTC. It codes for CASSAGVVSEQFF.